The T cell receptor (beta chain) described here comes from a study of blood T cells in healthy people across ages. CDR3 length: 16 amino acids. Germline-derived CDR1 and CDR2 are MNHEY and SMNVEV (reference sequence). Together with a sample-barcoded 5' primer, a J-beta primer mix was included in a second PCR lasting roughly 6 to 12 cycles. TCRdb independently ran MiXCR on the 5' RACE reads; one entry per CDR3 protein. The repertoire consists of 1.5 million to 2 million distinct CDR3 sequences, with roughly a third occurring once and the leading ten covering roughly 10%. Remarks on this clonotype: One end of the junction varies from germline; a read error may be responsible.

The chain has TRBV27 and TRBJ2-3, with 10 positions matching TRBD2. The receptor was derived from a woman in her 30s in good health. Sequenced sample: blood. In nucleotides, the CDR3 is TGTGCCGGCAGTTTAGTTAGCGGGAGGTCGCCAGATACGCAGTATTTT. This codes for CAGSLVSGRSPDTQYF.